Listed below are T cell receptor beta chains from one sample, sequenced in a study of T cell responses to AZD1222 COVID-19 vaccine. TCRdb's table, derived via immunoSEQ multiplex PCR, lists solely in-frame clones and lacks some. The sample carries 95,000 to 150,000 clones, about 92% recorded once. Sequenced material: peripheral blood, taken 28 days after the second AZD1222 dose. These receptor sequences come from an adult who received the AZD1222 COVID-19 vaccine. The CDR3 runs from the conserved cysteine through the conserved F or W. D genes are given only for firm matches. Size tells how often a clone was seen (once, few, many) or the class of an expanded clone, and some rows leave it out.

>-|TRBD1|TRBJ1-2|TRBV6-5|15
TGTGCCAGCAGTTCCGCCGGACAGGGCGACTATGGCTACACCTTC
CASSSAGQGDYGYTF
>-|-|TRBJ1-2|TRBV18|14
TGTGCCAGCTCGTCTGAGGCAGGGTTTTATGGCTACACCTTC
CASSSEAGFYGYTF
>-|-|TRBJ2-7|TRBV2|17
TGTGCCAGCAGTGAAAATCCGGTTTGGCGGGAAGGCAACGAGCAGTACTTC
CASSENPVWREGNEQYF
>-|-|TRBJ2-1|TRBV5-1|14
TGCGCCAGCAGCTTTAGGACCTTTAGCAATGAGCAGTTCTTC
CASSFRTFSNEQFF
>-|-|TRBJ1-1|TRBV5-8|14
TGTGCCAGCAGCTTAGTGGAATCTGGGGCTGAAGCTTTCTTT
CASSLVESGAEAFF
>-|TRBD2|TRBJ2-7|TRBV9|19
TGTGCCAGCAGCCCCCGGGCTGGGACTAGCGGCTTCCCGTCCTACGAGCAGTACTTC
CASSPRAGTSGFPSYEQYF
>-|-|TRBJ1-1|TRBV19|14
TGTGCCAGTAGTAGGGACGCGGGGAACACTGAAGCTTTCTTT
CASSRDAGNTEAFF
>-|TRBD1|TRBJ1-2|TRBV5-4|13
TGTGCCAGCAGCTTAACAGGGGGCCAGGGCTACACCTTC
CASSLTGGQGYTF
>-|-|TRBJ1-2|TRBV5-1|17
TGCGCCAGCAGCTTGGCGGGCAGGAGTACTGCTAACTATGGCTACACCTTC
CASSLAGRSTANYGYTF
>-|-|TRBJ1-2|TRBV3-1/TRBV3-2|13
TGTGCCAGCAGAGGGTTGATGGACTATGGCTACACCTTC
CASRGLMDYGYTF
>-|-|TRBJ2-7|TRBV3-1/TRBV3-2|12
TGTGCCAGCAGCCAAGGCCGAGTTGGGCAGTACTTC
CASSQGRVGQYF
>-|TRBD2|TRBJ2-3|TRBV5-1|15
TGCGCCAGCAGCTTGGCCGAGGCGGGAGGGAATACGCAGTATTTT
CASSLAEAGGNTQYF
>-|-|TRBJ1-6|TRBV6-6|15
TGTGCCAGCAGCTTCCTCGACAGTGGGAATTCACCCCTCCACTTT
CASSFLDSGNSPLHF
>-|-|TRBJ2-3|TRBV11-2|12
TGTGCCAGCAGCGCCCTCACAGATACGCAGTATTTT
CASSALTDTQYF
>-|-|TRBJ2-7|TRBV18|14
TGTGCCAGCTCACCACAGGAACCGAGTTTTAAGCAGTACTTC
CASSPQEPSFKQYF
>-|TRBD1|TRBJ1-2|TRBV6-2/TRBV6-3|17
TGTGCCAGCAGTTACGGAGGGACAGGGTCTCGGGACTATGGCTACACCTTC
CASSYGGTGSRDYGYTF
>-|-|TRBJ1-2|TRBV7-9|13
TGTGCCAGCAGCTTTGGAGGGGGTAATGGCTACACCTTC
CASSFGGGNGYTF
>once|-|TRBJ2-7|TRBV30|13
TGTGCCTGGAGTGTAGGGCCGTCATACGAGCAGTACTTC
CAWSVGPSYEQYF
>-|TRBD1|TRBJ2-1|TRBV27|15
TGTGCCAGCAGTGTGACAGGGGGCTTATTCCATGAGCAGTTCTTC
CASSVTGGLFHEQFF
>-|-|TRBJ2-7|TRBV7-3|13
TGTGCCAGCAGCTTAGGTCCCTCCTACGAGCAGTACTTC
CASSLGPSYEQYF
>-|-|TRBJ1-2|TRBV23-1|19
TGCGCCAGCAGCCTGCGTGGAGTCCCGAGGAGGGGCCGGAACTATGGCTACACCTTC
CASSLRGVPRRGRNYGYTF
>-|TRBD2|TRBJ2-3|TRBV13|16
TGTGCCAGCAGCCCCTGGGGACTAGGGGCCACAGATACGCAGTATTTT
CASSPWGLGATDTQYF
>-|-|TRBJ1-1|TRBV5-1|13
TGCGCCAGCCGTGAGGGGGGGATCACTGAAGCTTTCTTT
CASREGGITEAFF
>-|-|TRBJ2-7|TRBV5-5|13
TGTGCCAGCAGCCGCCCGGGACGGTACGAGCAGTACTTC
CASSRPGRYEQYF
>-|-|TRBJ1-1|TRBV20-1|12
TGCAGTGCTAGTCGGCCGAACACTGAAGCTTTCTTT
CSASRPNTEAFF
>-|-|TRBJ1-2|TRBV2|14
TGTGCCAGCAGTGAACTTCCAGGCGGGTATGGCTACACCTTC
CASSELPGGYGYTF
>-|-|TRBJ1-6|TRBV5-1|14
TGCGCCAGCAGCTCTGTACAGGGTCCTTCACCCCTCCACTTT
CASSSVQGPSPLHF